The next 14 T cell receptor beta chains were all read from a single sample in a study of spatial heterogeneity in lung cancer. Study conclusions and caveats: In tumors, expanded intratumoral alpha and beta TCR counts tracked mutation counts.

TCRdb ran MiXCR on the 5' RACE reads and lists one entry per CDR3 protein. The sample gives 9,500 to 13,000 distinct CDR3 sequences, 9% to 14% of which show up once; about 12% is in the top ten. Noted time point: sample taken at primary tumor resection. What these receptors recognize is not known. Sequencing used lung tumor tissue, obtained at surgery. All receptors derive from a female donor with early-stage non-small cell lung cancer.

This clonotype has a count of ten or more. The gene calls are TRBV30 and TRBJ2-3; no clear D gene. The germline CDR1 and CDR2 sequences are GTSNPN and SVGIG (reference sequence). This CDR3 has 14 residues. The V gene lost 2 bases and the J gene lost 2 bases, with 11 bases spanning the gap. CDR3 DNA sequence: TGTGCCTGGAGTTTAAGCCAACACACAGATACGCAGTATTTT. Translation gives CAWSLSQHTDTQYF.

This clonotype is deemed medium-sized. The J gene is TRBJ1-5, the V gene TRBV12-3 or TRBV12-4; D not resolved. The CDR3 contains 13 residues. Trimming removed 2 bases from V and 7 bases from J, with 9 bases in between. The CDR3 nucleotides read TGTGCCAGCAGTTTAAGGGAATTGCAGCCCCAGCATTTT. This sequence encodes CASSLRELQPQHF.

This clonotype came up a few times. The rearrangement joins TRBV29-1 to TRBJ1-6, with a weak D call TRBD1 (5 bases). Germline V gene data show CDR1 as SQVTM and CDR2 as ANQGSEA. V lost 3 bases, J lost 7 bases, and 10 bases lay in between. This CDR3 region has 13 residues. CDR3 DNA sequence: TGCAGCGTTGAGATTGGGGGGAATTCACCCCTCCACTTT. Encoded protein: CSVEIGGNSPLHF.

This clonotype was counted ten times or more. The CDR3 spells CASSQDPTLRETQYF. The CDR3 nucleotides are TGTGCCAGCAGCCAAGATCCAACCCTCCGAGAGACCCAGTACTTC. V usage is TRBV3-1 and J usage is TRBJ2-5; D call uncertain. Trimming shortened V by 0 bases and J by 4 bases, and 12 bases separated the two germline ends. The CDR3 totals 15 residues. The germline CDR1 and CDR2 sequences are LGHDT and YNNKEL (reference sequence).

As concerns this clonotype: A much larger clone sits a single nucleotide away, making a read error possible. This chain joins TRBV6-5 and TRBJ2-5; 9 nucleotides agree with TRBD2. The CDR3 length is 16 residues. J lost 0 bases, V lost 2 bases, and 4 bases had no gene match. Germline-derived CDR1 and CDR2 are MNHEY and SVGAGI. Here the CDR3 DNA reads TGTGCCAGCAGTTACGCCCTAGCGGGAAACCAAGAGACCCAGTACTTC. It yields the protein CASSYALAGNQETQYF.

The chain recombines TRBV19 with TRBJ2-1, with D unclear. V lost 8 bases and J lost 1, with 6 bases in between. From germline, CDR1 is LNHDA and CDR2 SQIVND (reference sequence). CDR3 length: 12 amino acids. CDR3 sequence (DNA): TGTGCCAGTTCCATGTCCTACAATGAGCAGTTCTTC. This translates into CASSMSYNEQFF. The variable domain in full, completed from reference TRBV19 and TRBJ2-1, reads DGGITQSPKYLFRKEGQNVTLSCEQNLNHDAMYWYRQDPGQGLRLIYYSQIVNDFQKGDIAEGYSVSREKKESFPLTVTSAQKNPTAFYLCASSMSYNEQFFGPGTRLTVL.

This chain uses TRBV2 with TRBJ2-5; 11 positions match TRBD2. From germline, CDR1 is SNHLY and CDR2 FYNNEI. The CDR3 totals 14 residues. With 6 bases clipped from V and 4 bases from J, the junction kept 4 bases outside the gene matches. CDR3 loop: CASRLAGERETQYF. The DNA of the CDR3 is TGTGCCAGCAGACTAGCGGGGGAGAGAGAGACCCAGTACTTC.

This clonotype was counted a few times. V gene TRBV10-3 combines with J gene TRBJ2-7, with 8 bases that match TRBD1. Germline lookup yields CDR1 ENHRY and CDR2 SYGVKD. The CDR3 loop spans 15 amino acids. The V gene end was trimmed by 0 bases and the J gene end by 3 bases; junction bases not matched to a gene: 4. CDR3 protein: CAISESRDRYYEQYF. The CDR3 DNA sequence: TGTGCCATCAGTGAGTCGAGGGACAGGTACTACGAGCAGTACTTC.

V usage is TRBV7-2 and J usage is TRBJ2-1; D unclear. The V gene lost 5 bases and the J gene lost 0 bases, with 11 bases spanning the gap. This CDR3 contains 15 residues. The germline V gene encodes CDR1 SGHTA and CDR2 FQGNSA. CDR3 loop: CASSRSSISYNEQFF. The CDR3 nucleotides are TGTGCCAGCAGCCGTTCGAGTATCTCCTACAATGAGCAGTTCTTC.

This clonotype came up many times. The chain carries TRBV9 and TRBJ2-3; 11 bases are shared with TRBD2. In germline, CDR1 is SGDLS, CDR2 YYNGEE. V lost 0 bases, J lost 6 bases, and 3 bases stayed unmatched. The CDR3 is made up of 15 amino acids. The chain's CDR3 is CASSVEGLAADTQYF. CDR3 DNA: TGTGCCAGCAGCGTAGAGGGACTAGCGGCGGATACGCAGTATTTT.

This clonotype ranks as medium-sized. The chain couples TRBV25-1 to TRBJ1-1; weak D call: TRBD1 (6 bases). Trimming cost V 3 bases and J 11 bases, with 13 bases left between them. Germline V CDR1 and CDR2: MGHDK, SYGVNS. CDR3 length equals 12 residues. This CDR3 reads CASSDRTDSAFF. The CDR3 DNA reads as TGTGCCAGCAGTGACAGGACAGACTCGGCTTTCTTT.

By proportion, this clonotype is medium-sized. This sequence joins TRBV11-3 and TRBJ2-5; TRBD1 or TRBD2 may be the D gene (5 bases each). With 1 base removed from V and 7 bases from J, the gap between germline ends came to 7 bases. This CDR3 comprises 12 residues. The V gene's germline CDR1 is SGHNT and CDR2 YENEEA. DNA of the CDR3: TGTGCCAGCAGCTTAGGGGACCGGACCCAGTACTTC. This encodes CASSLGDRTQYF.

This clonotype has ten or more counts. The J gene is TRBJ2-1, the V gene TRBV4-1, with 9 bases identical to TRBD1. CDR1 and CDR2 from the germline V gene are MGHRA and YSYEKL. J gave up 7 bases and V 1 base, and 8 bases lay outside the gene matches. The CDR3 consists of 16 residues. The CDR3 here is CASSQGGTGRGNEQFF. The CDR3 DNA is TGCGCCAGCAGCCAAGGTGGGACAGGGAGAGGGAATGAGCAGTTCTTC.

This clonotype has at least ten counts. V gene TRBV5-1 combines with J gene TRBJ1-6; D remains unclear. This CDR3 is built from 18 residues. Trimming took 0 bases from V and 5 from J, leaving 18 bases between them. Per germline, CDR1 SGHRS and CDR2 YFSETQ. The CDR3 is CASSLGVLSNVDNSPLHF. The CDR3 DNA reads TGCGCCAGCAGCTTGGGGGTCCTCTCGAACGTTGATAATTCACCCCTCCACTTT.